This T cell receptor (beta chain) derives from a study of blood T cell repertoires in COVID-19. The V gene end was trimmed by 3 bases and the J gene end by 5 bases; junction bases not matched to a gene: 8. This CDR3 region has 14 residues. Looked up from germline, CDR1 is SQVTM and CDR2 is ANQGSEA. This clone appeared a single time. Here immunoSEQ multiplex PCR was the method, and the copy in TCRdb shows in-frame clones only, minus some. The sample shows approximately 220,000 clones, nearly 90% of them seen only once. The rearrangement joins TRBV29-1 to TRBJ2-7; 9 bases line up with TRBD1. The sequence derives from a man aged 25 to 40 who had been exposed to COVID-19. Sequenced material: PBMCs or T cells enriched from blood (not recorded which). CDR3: CSVEGRDRVHEQYF. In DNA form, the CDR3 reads TGCAGCGTTGAGGGCCGGGACAGGGTGCACGAGCAGTACTTC.